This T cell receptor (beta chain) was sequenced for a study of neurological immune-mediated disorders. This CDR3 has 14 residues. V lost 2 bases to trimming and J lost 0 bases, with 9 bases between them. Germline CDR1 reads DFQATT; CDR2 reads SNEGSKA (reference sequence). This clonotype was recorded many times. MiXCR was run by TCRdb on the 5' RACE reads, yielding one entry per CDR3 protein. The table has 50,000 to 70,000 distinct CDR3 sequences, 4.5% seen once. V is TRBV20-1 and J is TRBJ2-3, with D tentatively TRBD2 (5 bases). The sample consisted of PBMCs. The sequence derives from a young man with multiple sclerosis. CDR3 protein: CSARRGPSTDTQYF. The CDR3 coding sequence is TGCAGTGCTAGACGGGGTCCTAGCACAGATACGCAGTATTTT.